The 18 T cell receptor beta chains in this list originate from one sample, sequenced in a study of blood T cell repertoires in COVID-19. Method: immunoSEQ multiplex PCR; TCRdb's copy keeps in-frame clones and lacks some. The table includes 150,000 to 200,000 clones, 65% to 90% detected once. The sequenced sample consisted of peripheral blood. Receptor source: a man in his fifties with active or convalescent COVID-19.

This rearrangement joins TRBV5-4 to TRBJ1-4, with D unclear. From germline, CDR1 is SGHNT and CDR2 YYREEE (reference sequence). Trimming left V 2 bases short and J 6 bases short, with 8 bases between. The CDR3 totals 13 residues. CDR3 nucleotide sequence: TGTGCCAGCAGCTTAGTCCCAGATGAAAAACTGTTTTTT. It codes for CASSLVPDEKLFF.

This clone was seen more than once but under ten times. The chain joins TRBV6-5 to TRBJ1-3; 7 bases line up with TRBD1. CDR1 and CDR2 from the germline V gene are MNHEY and SVGAGI. This CDR3 region has 14 residues. With 2 bases clipped from V and 8 bases from J, the junction kept 6 bases outside the gene matches. The CDR3 sequence: CASSYNPGTDTIYF. CDR3 DNA: TGTGCCAGCAGTTACAACCCCGGGACAGACACCATATATTTT.

The sample holds a few counts of this clone. This chain uses TRBV30 with TRBJ2-1; a weak D match, TRBD2 (5 bases). Trimming took 2 bases from V and 6 from J, leaving 17 bases between them. Germline V gene lookup returns CDR1 GTSNPN and CDR2 SVGIG (reference sequence). The CDR3 extends over 15 amino acids. CDR3 loop: CAWSSRTWGTNEQFF. CDR3 sequence (DNA): TGTGCCTGGAGTTCTCGGACTTGGGGAACCAATGAGCAGTTCTTC.

V gene TRBV7-2 combines with J gene TRBJ1-2; TRBD1 is a possible D gene (5 bases). This CDR3 spans 16 amino acids. Looked up from germline, CDR1 is SGHTA and CDR2 is FQGNSA. V was cut by 1 base and J by 1 base, with 13 bases left in between. In nucleotides, the CDR3 is TGTGCCAGCAGCTTAGTAGGGGTAGGGCTTAACTATGGCTACACCTTC. Translating it yields CASSLVGVGLNYGYTF.

Only one count was recorded for this clone. CDR3 in amino acids: CASSTAWNEQFF. The CDR3 nucleotides read TGTGCCAGCAGCACAGCTTGGAATGAGCAGTTCTTC. The chain couples TRBV12-3 or TRBV12-4 to TRBJ2-1, with D hard to call. The CDR3 has 12 amino acids. Trimming shortened V by 6 bases and J by 7 bases, and 10 bases separated the two germline ends.

The chain is built from TRBV12-5 and TRBJ1-2; a weak D match, TRBD1 (5 bases). CDR1 is LGHNT and CDR2 is FRNRAP in the germline V gene. Trimming shortened V by 2 bases and J by 7 bases, and 11 bases separated the two germline ends. The CDR3 length is 13 residues. The CDR3 sequence is CASGLLPGLGYTF. As DNA, the CDR3 is TGTGCTAGTGGTTTGCTCCCAGGGCTTGGCTACACCTTC.

J is TRBJ2-5 and V is TRBV5-6; TRBD2 matches at 10 bases. The CDR3 runs to 16 residues. Germline V gene sequence: CDR1 SGHDT, CDR2 YYEEEE. Germline trimming cut 1 base from V and 5 bases from J; bases unmatched to any gene: 8. CDR3 residues: CASSLSLAGGDETQYF. As DNA, the CDR3 is TGTGCCAGCAGCTTGAGTTTAGCGGGGGGTGACGAGACCCAGTACTTC.

This clone was counted only a few times. The V call is TRBV10-3, the J call TRBJ2-3, with 7 bases aligning to TRBD2. Germline trimming cut 7 bases from V and 2 bases from J; bases unmatched to any gene: 9. Germline V CDR1 and CDR2: ENHRY, SYGVKD. This CDR3 has 15 amino acids. This CDR3 reads CAITTGTTSTDTQYF. The CDR3 bases are TGTGCCATCACCACCGGGACTACCTCCACAGATACGCAGTATTTT.

CDR3 nucleotides: TGCGCCAGCAGCCCTTCTAGCGGAGGGGAGACCCAGTACTTC. It translates to CASSPSSGGETQYF. V usage is TRBV5-1 and J usage is TRBJ2-5; 7 positions match TRBD2. This CDR3 comprises 14 residues. Germline lookup yields CDR1 SGHRS and CDR2 YFSETQ. V gave up 4 bases and J gave up 5 bases; unmatched junction bases: 8.

The CDR3 is CATSDHGTSGYNEQFF. The CDR3 DNA follows: TGTGCCACCAGTGATCATGGGACTAGCGGATACAATGAGCAGTTCTTC. The gene calls are TRBV24-1 and TRBJ2-1; TRBD2 matches 11 bases. CDR3 length equals 16 residues. Germline CDR1 and CDR2: KGHDR and SFDVKD. The junction had 4 bases not matched to a gene; V was cut back by 3 bases and J by 4 bases.

The V and J genes are TRBV7-9 and TRBJ1-6; TRBD1 matches at 10 bases. The CDR3 covers 15 residues. J was trimmed by 7 bases and V by 10 bases; bases with no gene match: 10. Germline V gene data show CDR1 as SEHNR and CDR2 as FQNEAQ (reference sequence). CDR3 sequence reads: CATPSGTGANSPLHF. CDR3 nucleotide sequence: TGTGCCACCCCATCCGGGACAGGGGCCAATTCACCCCTCCACTTT.

The DNA of the CDR3 is TGTGCCAGCAGCCAAACAGGGTTGAGCACCGGGGAGCTGTTTTTT. Translated: CASSQTGLSTGELFF. The genes are TRBV3-1 (or the pseudogene TRBV3-2) and TRBJ2-2; possible D gene TRBD1, 6 bases. This CDR3 contains 15 residues. Germline V gene data show CDR1 as LGHDT and CDR2 as YNNKEL (reference sequence). V was cut by 2 bases and J by 4 bases, with 11 bases left in between.

This chain connects TRBV6-6 to TRBJ2-7, with D maybe TRBD2 (5 bases). CDR3 length: 11 amino acids. Germline loops: CDR1 MNHNY, CDR2 SVGAGI (reference sequence). Trimming cost V 7 bases and J 5 bases, with 9 bases left between them. The chain's CDR3 is CASTNGDEQYF. The CDR3 nucleotides are TGTGCCAGCACCAACGGGGACGAGCAGTACTTC.

There are many counts of this clone. This sequence joins TRBV5-4 and TRBJ2-7, with D uncertain. This CDR3 has 15 amino acids. CDR1 and CDR2 from the germline V gene are SGHNT and YYREEE (reference sequence). The ends were cut back, 2 bases at V and 4 bases at J, with 16 bases in the middle. DNA of the CDR3: TGTGCCAGCAGCTTCTGGGCAGGATCGGTTTACGAGCAGTACTTC. It is translated as CASSFWAGSVYEQYF.

There are a few counts of this clone. This chain connects TRBV7-4 to TRBJ1-1; unclear D gene. The CDR3 spans 15 residues. With 0 bases removed from V and 2 bases from J, the gap between germline ends came to 10 bases. The germline CDR1 and CDR2 sequences are SGHVT and SQSDAQ. The CDR3, as DNA: TGTGCCAGCAGCTTAGCACCGGGGTTCAACACTGAAGCTTTCTTT. The encoded protein is CASSLAPGFNTEAFF.

This clone was counted between two and nine times. The gene calls are TRBV10-1 and TRBJ2-5; D not certain. The CDR3 is 13 amino acids. Germline lookup yields CDR1 WNHNN and CDR2 SYGVQD (reference sequence). Trimming pared 3 bases from V and 5 bases from J, leaving 10 bases between. CDR3 protein: CASSDSRMETQYF. The DNA of the CDR3 is TGCGCCAGCAGTGACTCCAGGATGGAGACCCAGTACTTC.

The V call is TRBV12-3 or TRBV12-4, the J call TRBJ1-6; 7 bases are a match to TRBD1. CDR3 length: 13 residues. The J segment lost 10 bases and the V segment lost 2 bases, leaving 2 bases of the junction unmatched. The CDR3 coding sequence is TGTGCCAGCAGTTTAAGGGGGCAGTCACCCCTCCACTTT. Translated: CASSLRGQSPLHF.

The chain employs TRBV25-1 and TRBJ1-4; 9 nucleotides agree with TRBD1. Germline V lookup: CDR1 MGHDK, CDR2 SYGVNS. The J segment lost 1 base and the V segment lost 4 bases, leaving 7 bases of the junction unmatched. This CDR3 spans 17 amino acids. CDR3 nucleotide sequence: TGTGCCAGCAGTGCCGTCCCGGGACAGGGAACTAATGAAAAACTGTTTTTT. This translates into CASSAVPGQGTNEKLFF.